One and the same sample provided the 11 T cell receptor beta chains below, sequenced in a study of T cell repertoires in cytomegalovirus infection. TCRdb re-derived calls from the reads in MiXCR, one entry per CDR3 protein. Here the sample spans some 200,000 distinct CDR3 sequences, roughly 9% being singletons. The sample was PBMCs. These receptors all stem from a human donor in good health (CMV status not recorded). Some clones in this sample may be carry-over from other donors' samples.

In its sample, this clonotype was seen many times. This chain links TRBV7-2 with TRBJ2-5; no firm D call. The V end lost 5 bases, the J end lost 5 bases, and 6 bases lay between the germline ends. Germline CDR1 reads SGHTA; CDR2 reads FQGNSA. The CDR3 is made up of 11 amino acids. CDR3 sequence: CASSPPETQYF. The CDR3 bases are TGTGCCAGCAGCCCACCGGAGACCCAGTACTTC.

This clonotype was seen a handful of times. This rearrangement joins TRBV7-2 to TRBJ1-5; D is uncertain. The germline gives CDR1 SGHTA, CDR2 FQGNSA. Trimming removed 5 bases at V and 12 bases at J, with 14 bases between. The CDR3 contains 12 residues. The CDR3 loop is CASSQVGGDQHF. For the CDR3, the DNA is TGTGCCAGCAGCCAAGTCGGCGGGGACCAGCATTTT. Supplemented by reference TRBV7-2 and TRBJ1-5, the full variable domain reads GAGVSQSPSNKVTEKGKDVELRCDPISGHTALYWYRQSLGQGLEFLIYFQGNSAPDKSGLPSDRFSAERTGGSVSTLTIQRTQQEDSAVYLCASSQVGGDQHFGDGTRLSIL.

The chain employs TRBV13 and TRBJ1-4; D not resolved. This CDR3 has 15 residues. Trimming took 3 bases from V and 3 from J, leaving 11 bases between them. Germline V gene sequence: CDR1 PRHDT, CDR2 FYEKMQ (reference sequence). The CDR3, as DNA: TGTGCCAGCAGCTTTGGCCGGGCGCCTAATGAAAAACTGTTTTTT. Translated, it gives CASSFGRAPNEKLFF.

In this sample, this clonotype turned up many times. The chain uses TRBV28 and TRBJ1-2; perhaps TRBD1 as D (5 bases). Trimming stripped 2 bases from V and 4 bases from J, with 17 bases between. CDR1 is MDHEN and CDR2 is SYDVKM in the germline V gene. CDR3 length: 16 amino acids. The CDR3 region is CASSLTVPGTGYGYTF. CDR3 nucleotide sequence: TGTGCCAGCAGTTTAACAGTCCCCGGGACTGGCTATGGCTACACCTTC.

The sample holds many counts of this clonotype. This rearrangement joins TRBV12-3 or TRBV12-4 to TRBJ2-1; D unresolved. The length of the CDR3 is 11 residues. V lost 7 bases and J 7 bases, leaving 8 bases between the germline ends. The CDR3 coding sequence is TGTGCCAGCATCGGTGTGAATGAGCAGTTCTTC. The encoded protein is CASIGVNEQFF.

The chain combines TRBV11-2 with TRBJ1-1; a weak D match, TRBD1 (5 bases). V was trimmed by 5 bases and J by 5 bases, leaving 15 bases between them. CDR3 length: 14 residues. Germline V lookup: CDR1 SGHAT, CDR2 FQNNGV. Written as DNA, the CDR3 is TGTGCCAGCAGCGCTGCTTGGGAGGGGACTGAAGCTTTCTTT. Translated: CASSAAWEGTEAFF.

In its sample, this clonotype was seen a few times. The chain couples TRBV11-2 to TRBJ1-5; D perhaps matches TRBD1 (5 bases). The CDR3 is made up of 16 amino acids. CDR1 is SGHAT and CDR2 is FQNNGV in the germline V gene. V was shortened by 5 bases and J by 6 bases, with 20 bases between the two germline ends. This chain's CDR3 is CASSHRDPRRGQPQHF. In DNA, the CDR3 is TGTGCCAGCAGCCACCGGGACCCCAGAAGGGGTCAGCCCCAGCATTTT.

The CDR3 coding sequence is TGTGCCACCAGTGATTTAGGCACCGGGGAGCTGTTTTTT. It translates to CATSDLGTGELFF. This chain links TRBV24-1 with TRBJ2-2; D is ambiguous. Germline V gives CDR1 KGHDR, CDR2 SFDVKD. This CDR3 contains 13 residues. The ends were cut back, 1 base at V and 4 bases at J, with 3 bases in the middle.

This clonotype occurred a few times. The V call is TRBV6-8, the J call TRBJ2-3; D tentatively fits TRBD1 or TRBD2 (5 bases each). This CDR3 has 12 residues. V shed 6 bases and J shed 2 bases, with 6 bases lying between them. CDR1 MNHGY and CDR2 SAAAGT come from the germline V gene. DNA for the CDR3: TGTGCCAGCAGGGGGGTCACAGATACGCAGTATTTT. Translation: CASRGVTDTQYF.

This clonotype was seen ten or more times. The chain has TRBV25-1 and TRBJ1-6; no definite D call. The CDR3 has 15 residues. The germline gives CDR1 MGHDK, CDR2 SYGVNS. Between the trimmed V and J ends, which lost 4 bases and 14 bases, there was a span of 21 bases. DNA of the CDR3: TGTGCCAGCAGTGGGACCGGGAATCCAGCTCTCACCCTCCACTTT. It yields the protein CASSGTGNPALTLHF.

This clonotype was detected many times. The chain is built from TRBV7-2 and TRBJ1-2; tentative D call: TRBD1 (5 bases). Germline V gene sequence: CDR1 SGHTA, CDR2 FQGNSA. Trimming took 1 base from V and 7 from J, leaving 13 bases between them. The CDR3 has 14 amino acids. In DNA, the CDR3 is TGTGCCAGCAGCTTAGATAGCGGGGCCGGTGGCTACACCTTC. This translates into CASSLDSGAGGYTF.